Below are 17 T cell receptor beta chains sequenced from a single sample in a study of blood T cell repertoires in COVID-19. TCRdb's table, derived via immunoSEQ multiplex PCR, lists solely in-frame clones and lacks some. The repertoire has about 430,000 clones, around 91% of them found once; the top ten carry roughly 1.1%. What was sequenced was PBMCs or T cells enriched from blood (not recorded which). Every receptor here comes from a man under 40 who had recovered from COVID-19.

The chain uses TRBV15 and TRBJ1-4, with TRBD1 matching 8 bases. Unmatched junction bases numbered 13, after V lost 9 bases and J lost 4 bases. CDR1 is LNHNV and CDR2 is YYDKDF in the germline V gene (reference sequence). CDR3 length equals 16 residues. CDR3 amino acids: CATLQGARGGNEKLFF. The CDR3 region has the DNA TGTGCCACGTTGCAGGGGGCGCGAGGTGGTAATGAAAAACTGTTTTTT. Drawing the rest from reference TRBV15 and TRBJ1-4, the complete variable domain is DAMVIQNPRYQVTQFGKPVTLSCSQTLNHNVMYWYQQKSSQAPKLLFHYYDKDFNNEADTPDNFQSRRPNTSFCFLDIRSPGLGDTAMYLCATLQGARGGNEKLFFGSGTQLSVL.

The chain is built from TRBV29-1 and TRBJ1-5; TRBD1 matches at 8 bases. The CDR3 length is 13 residues. CDR1 and CDR2 from the germline V gene are SQVTM and ANQGSEA. The V gene end was trimmed by 4 bases and the J gene end by 7 bases; junction bases not matched to a gene: 6. In nucleotides, the CDR3 is TGCAGCGTTGCGGTGGACAGGGCACAGCCCCAGCATTTT. Translated: CSVAVDRAQPQHF.

Comment on this clone: The junction differs from germline at one of its ends, possibly a read error. The V and J genes are TRBV6-5 and TRBJ1-1, with no clear D. The germline V gene has CDR1 MNHEY and CDR2 SVGAGI. The CDR3 consists of 15 residues. CDR3 coding DNA: TGTGCCAGCACTTACCCCCCGAGGTTGAACACTGAAGCTTTCTTT. Translated: CASTYPPRLNTEAFF.

This rearrangement joins TRBV4-1 to TRBJ1-6, with 8 bases matching TRBD1. J was trimmed by 12 bases and V by 0 bases; bases with no gene match: 13. Germline CDR1 MGHRA, CDR2 YSYEKL. The CDR3 has 17 amino acids. The CDR3 coding sequence is TGCGCCAGCAGCCAAGAGGTTCGGGGGACAGGTTTTTTACCCCTCCACTTT. Translated, it gives CASSQEVRGTGFLPLHF.

The J gene is TRBJ1-6, the V gene TRBV3-1 (or the pseudogene TRBV3-2); 7 bases are a match to TRBD1. J was trimmed by 8 bases and V by 5 bases; bases with no gene match: 3. The germline V gene encodes CDR1 LGHDT and CDR2 YNNKEL (reference sequence). This CDR3 comprises 13 residues. In DNA form, the CDR3 reads TGTGCCAGCAGCGATACAGGGGATTCACCCCTCCACTTT. Its translation: CASSDTGDSPLHF.

Worth noting for this clone: The same CDR3 can be traced to other DNA sequences in this sample. The J gene is TRBJ1-2, the V gene TRBV14, with D hard to call. Looked up from germline, CDR1 is SGHDN and CDR2 is FVKESK. The CDR3 length is 13 residues. Trimming pared 0 bases from V and 4 bases from J, leaving 6 bases between. In DNA, the CDR3 is TGTGCCAGCAGCCAAGATGGCCTCTATGGCTACACCTTC. This translates into CASSQDGLYGYTF.

This clone was picked up a small number of times. The rearrangement joins TRBV19 to TRBJ2-2; D is perhaps TRBD2 (6 bases). Trimming took 3 bases from V and 6 from J, leaving 14 bases between them. The CDR3 consists of 15 residues. Germline CDR1 reads LNHDA; CDR2 reads SQIVND (reference sequence). In DNA form, the CDR3 reads TGTGCCAGTAGTATCTTCTCGGGACTCCCCGGGGAGCTGTTTTTT. Protein: CASSIFSGLPGELFF.

V and J are TRBV6-5 and TRBJ1-5; D unclear. The V end lost 2 bases, the J end lost 3 bases, and 8 bases lay between the germline ends. This CDR3 region has 14 residues. The germline V gene encodes CDR1 MNHEY and CDR2 SVGAGI. This CDR3 is CASSYRTLNQPQHF. The CDR3, as DNA: TGTGCCAGCAGTTACCGGACTCTCAATCAGCCCCAGCATTTT.

There are a few counts of this clone. This CDR3 reads CASSSVTSGLGNEQFF. The CDR3 bases are TGTGCCAGCAGCTCAGTGACTAGCGGGCTGGGGAATGAGCAGTTCTTC. The rearrangement joins TRBV7-9 to TRBJ2-1; 10 positions match TRBD2. Germline CDR1 SEHNR, CDR2 FQNEAQ (reference sequence). This CDR3 is 16 amino acids long. Losses at the gene ends were 4 bases for V and 7 bases for J; bases not matched to a gene: 10.

This chain connects TRBV9 to TRBJ2-1; TRBD2 matches 10 bases. The CDR3 has 15 residues. Germline CDR1 reads SGDLS; CDR2 reads YYNGEE. V was clipped by 4 bases and J by 7 bases; unmatched bases: 8. CDR3 bases: TGTGCCAGCAGCCCCAGAAGCGGGAGGGAAAATGAGCAGTTCTTC. Encoded protein: CASSPRSGRENEQFF.

This clone was seen once. The genes are TRBV10-3 and TRBJ1-2, with D hard to call. The ends were cut back, 9 bases at V and 3 bases at J, with 14 bases in the middle. Per the germline V gene, CDR1 is ENHRY and CDR2 is SYGVKD. The CDR3 totals 13 residues. CDR3 coding DNA: TGTGCCATGAGAGGTGGTCGCGACTATGGCTACACCTTC. It yields the protein CAMRGGRDYGYTF.

V is TRBV7-9 and J is TRBJ2-7; tentative D call: TRBD2 (5 bases). This CDR3 is 17 amino acids long. CDR1 and CDR2 from the germline V gene are SEHNR and FQNEAQ (reference sequence). V lost 2 bases and J 1 base, leaving 18 bases between the germline ends. In DNA form, the CDR3 reads TGTGCCAGCAGCTTATTAGGAGGAAGGAAAAATTCCTACGAGCAGTACTTC. It codes for CASSLLGGRKNSYEQYF.

This clone was counted once. The CDR3 is CASSQDSRGGNTIYF. In DNA form, the CDR3 reads TGTGCCAGCAGCCAAGATAGCAGGGGAGGAAACACCATATATTTT. V gene TRBV3-1 (or the pseudogene TRBV3-2) combines with J gene TRBJ1-3, with D possibly being TRBD1 (6 bases). V was trimmed by 0 bases and J by 4 bases, leaving 10 bases between them. CDR1 is LGHDT, CDR2 YNNKEL, per germline (reference sequence). The CDR3 covers 15 residues.

The chain joins TRBV28 to TRBJ2-1, with 13 bases lining up with TRBD2. Per the germline V gene, CDR1 is MDHEN and CDR2 is SYDVKM. With V trimmed by 7 bases and J by 7 bases, 4 bases remained unmatched. CDR3 length: 14 amino acids. The chain's CDR3 is CASKLAGGGNEQFF. DNA of the CDR3: TGTGCCAGCAAACTAGCGGGAGGGGGAAATGAGCAGTTCTTC.

V usage is TRBV12-3 or TRBV12-4 and J usage is TRBJ1-4; TRBD1 might be the D (6 bases). The CDR3 totals 13 residues. With 2 bases removed from V and 8 bases from J, the gap between germline ends came to 9 bases. CDR3 DNA: TGTGCCAGCAGTTTAAGAGGACAGGAAAAACTGTTTTTT. Amino acid sequence: CASSLRGQEKLFF.

V usage is TRBV4-1 and J usage is TRBJ1-2, with D unresolved. CDR3 length: 15 amino acids. V was pared by 0 bases and J by 4 bases, with 12 bases between. CDR1 is MGHRA, CDR2 YSYEKL, per germline. The CDR3 DNA follows: TGCGCCAGCAGCCAAGATTCTGCGTCGCCCTATGGCTACACCTTC. This sequence encodes CASSQDSASPYGYTF.

This clone has only one observation. The CDR3 sequence: CASSLGEGIGYTF. For the CDR3, the DNA is TGTGCCAGCAGCTTGGGTGAGGGAATCGGCTACACCTTC. The rearrangement links TRBV5-4 to TRBJ1-2; D is uncertain. Germline V gene sequence: CDR1 SGHNT, CDR2 YYREEE (reference sequence). V lost 0 bases to trimming and J lost 8 bases, with 11 bases between them. This CDR3 has 13 residues.